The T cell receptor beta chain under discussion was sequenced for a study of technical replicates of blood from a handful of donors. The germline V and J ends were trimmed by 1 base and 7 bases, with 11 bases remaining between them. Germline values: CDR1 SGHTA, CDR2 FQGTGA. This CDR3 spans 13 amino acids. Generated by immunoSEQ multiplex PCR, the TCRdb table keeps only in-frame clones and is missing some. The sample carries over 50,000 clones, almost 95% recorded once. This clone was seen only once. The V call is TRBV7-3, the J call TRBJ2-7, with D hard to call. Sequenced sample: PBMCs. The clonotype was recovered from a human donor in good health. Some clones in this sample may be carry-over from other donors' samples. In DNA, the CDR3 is TGTGCCAGCAGCTTAAGGGCTGACCGGGAGCAGTACTTC. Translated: CASSLRADREQYF.